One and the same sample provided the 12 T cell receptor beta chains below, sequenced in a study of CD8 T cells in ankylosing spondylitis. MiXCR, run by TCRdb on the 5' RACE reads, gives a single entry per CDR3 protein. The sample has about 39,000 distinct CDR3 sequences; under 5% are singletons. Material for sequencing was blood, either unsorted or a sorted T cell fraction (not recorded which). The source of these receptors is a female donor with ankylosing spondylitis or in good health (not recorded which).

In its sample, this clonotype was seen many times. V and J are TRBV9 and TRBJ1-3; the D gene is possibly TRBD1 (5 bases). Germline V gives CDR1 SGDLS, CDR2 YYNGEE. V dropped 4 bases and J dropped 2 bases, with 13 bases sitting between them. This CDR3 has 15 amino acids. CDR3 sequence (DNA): TGTGCCAGCAGCACTCGGGACGGCCCTGGAAACACCATATATTTT. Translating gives CASSTRDGPGNTIYF. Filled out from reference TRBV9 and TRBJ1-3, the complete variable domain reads DSGVTQTPKHLITATGQRVTLRCSPRSGDLSVYWYQQSLDQGLQFLIQYYNGEERAKGNILERFSAQQFPDLHSELNLSSLELGDSALYFCASSTRDGPGNTIYFGEGSWLTVV.

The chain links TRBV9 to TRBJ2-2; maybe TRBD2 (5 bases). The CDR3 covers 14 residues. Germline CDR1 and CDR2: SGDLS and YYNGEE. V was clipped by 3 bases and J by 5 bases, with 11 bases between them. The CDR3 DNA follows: TGTGCCAGCAGCGCGGAGGTGAATACCGGGGAGCTGTTTTTT. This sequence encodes CASSAEVNTGELFF.

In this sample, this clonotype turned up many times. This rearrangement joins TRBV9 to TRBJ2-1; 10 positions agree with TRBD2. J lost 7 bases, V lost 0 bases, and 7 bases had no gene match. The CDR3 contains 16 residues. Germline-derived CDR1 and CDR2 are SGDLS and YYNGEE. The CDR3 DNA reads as TGTGCCAGCAGCGTAGACCCTATGACTAGCGGGAATGAGCAGTTCTTC. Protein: CASSVDPMTSGNEQFF.

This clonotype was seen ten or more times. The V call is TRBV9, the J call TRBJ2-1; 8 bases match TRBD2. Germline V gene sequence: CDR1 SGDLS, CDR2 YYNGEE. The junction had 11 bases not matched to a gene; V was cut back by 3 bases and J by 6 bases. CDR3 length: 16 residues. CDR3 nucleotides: TGTGCCAGCAGCGGTCGCGTAGCGGGGCTACGCAATGAGCAGTTCTTC. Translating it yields CASSGRVAGLRNEQFF.

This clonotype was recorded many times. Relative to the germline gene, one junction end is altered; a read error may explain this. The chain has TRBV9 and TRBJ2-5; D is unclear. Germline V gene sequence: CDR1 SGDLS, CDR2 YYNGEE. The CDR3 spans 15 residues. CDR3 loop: CASSVAGWSQATQYF. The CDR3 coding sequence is TGTGCCAGCAGCGTAGCCGGGTGGTCCCAAGCGACCCAGTACTTC.

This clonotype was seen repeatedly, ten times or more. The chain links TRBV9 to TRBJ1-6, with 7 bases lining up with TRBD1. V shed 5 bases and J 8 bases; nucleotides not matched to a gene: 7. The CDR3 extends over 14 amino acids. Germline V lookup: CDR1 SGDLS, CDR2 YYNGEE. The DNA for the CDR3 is TGTGCCAGCAGGGGGGGACAGTTGGATTCACCCCTCCACTTT. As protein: CASRGGQLDSPLHF. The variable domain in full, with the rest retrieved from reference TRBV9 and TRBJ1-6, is DSGVTQTPKHLITATGQRVTLRCSPRSGDLSVYWYQQSLDQGLQFLIQYYNGEERAKGNILERFSAQQFPDLHSELNLSSLELGDSALYFCASRGGQLDSPLHFGNGTRLTVT.

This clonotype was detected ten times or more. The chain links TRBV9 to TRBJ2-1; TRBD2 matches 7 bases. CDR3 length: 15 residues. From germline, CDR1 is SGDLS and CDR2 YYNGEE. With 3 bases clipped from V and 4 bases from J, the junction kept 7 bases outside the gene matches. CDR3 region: CASSARDYQYNEQFF. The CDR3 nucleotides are TGTGCCAGCAGCGCCCGGGACTACCAATACAATGAGCAGTTCTTC. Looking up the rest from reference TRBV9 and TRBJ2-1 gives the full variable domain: DSGVTQTPKHLITATGQRVTLRCSPRSGDLSVYWYQQSLDQGLQFLIQYYNGEERAKGNILERFSAQQFPDLHSELNLSSLELGDSALYFCASSARDYQYNEQFFGPGTRLTVL.

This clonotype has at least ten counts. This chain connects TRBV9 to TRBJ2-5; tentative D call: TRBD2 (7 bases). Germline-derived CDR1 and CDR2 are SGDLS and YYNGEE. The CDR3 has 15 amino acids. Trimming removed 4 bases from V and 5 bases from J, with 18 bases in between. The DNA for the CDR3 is TGTGCCAGCAGCCCAGGGCGGGGGCGCTGGGAGACCCAGTACTTC. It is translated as CASSPGRGRWETQYF.

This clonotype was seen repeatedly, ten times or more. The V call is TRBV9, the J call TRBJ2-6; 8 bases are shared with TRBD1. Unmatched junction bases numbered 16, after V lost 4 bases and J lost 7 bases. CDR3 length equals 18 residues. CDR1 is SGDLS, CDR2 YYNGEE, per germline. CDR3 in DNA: TGTGCCAGCAGCACCAGACAGGGGCCGGGAGAGCTAGCCAACGTCCTGACTTTC. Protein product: CASSTRQGPGELANVLTF.

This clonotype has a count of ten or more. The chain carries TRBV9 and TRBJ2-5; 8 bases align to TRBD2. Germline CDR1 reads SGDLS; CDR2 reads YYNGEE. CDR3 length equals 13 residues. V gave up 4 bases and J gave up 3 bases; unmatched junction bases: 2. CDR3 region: CASSPGGKETQYF. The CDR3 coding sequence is TGTGCCAGCAGCCCGGGGGGGAAAGAGACCCAGTACTTC.

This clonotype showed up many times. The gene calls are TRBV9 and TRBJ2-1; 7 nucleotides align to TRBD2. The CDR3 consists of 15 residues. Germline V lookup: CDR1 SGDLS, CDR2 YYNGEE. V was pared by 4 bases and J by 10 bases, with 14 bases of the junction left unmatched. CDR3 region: CASSLYGGGTSEQFF. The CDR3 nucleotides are TGTGCCAGCAGCCTCTATGGCGGGGGAACGAGCGAGCAGTTCTTC.

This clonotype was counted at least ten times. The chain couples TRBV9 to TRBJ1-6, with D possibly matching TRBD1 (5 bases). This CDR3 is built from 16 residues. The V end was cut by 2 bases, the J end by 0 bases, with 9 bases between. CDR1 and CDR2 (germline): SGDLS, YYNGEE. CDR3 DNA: TGTGCCAGCAGCGTTGGGGACGACTCCTATAATTCACCCCTCCACTTT. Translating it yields CASSVGDDSYNSPLHF.